This passage covers 21 T cell receptor beta chains from one sample sequenced in a study of CD8 T cells in Susac syndrome. RNA in amounts of roughly 0.5 to 1 ug was reverse transcribed with random hexamers. MiXCR was run by TCRdb on the immunoSEQ multiplex PCR reads, yielding one entry per CDR3 protein. Among approximately 150,000 distinct CDR3 sequences, roughly 95% were seen once, and the ten largest hold about 0.1%. The source material was CD4+ T cells from PBMCs. The receptor source for this set is a human donor with multiple sclerosis.

The CDR3 is CATSDFTRSSGSNEQFF. As DNA, the CDR3 is TGTGCCACCAGTGACTTCACCAGGTCTAGCGGGAGTAATGAGCAGTTCTTC. This chain joins TRBV24-1 and TRBJ2-1; 10 nucleotides line up with TRBD2. J was trimmed by 7 bases and V by 4 bases; bases with no gene match: 12. The CDR3 is 17 residues long. The germline V gene has CDR1 KGHDR and CDR2 SFDVKD.

This chain connects TRBV3-1 to TRBJ2-5; D gene uncertain. V shed 0 bases and J shed 5 bases, with 10 bases lying between them. Germline CDR1 and CDR2: LGHDT and YNNKEL (reference sequence). The CDR3 has 14 residues. CDR3 DNA: TGTGCCAGCAGCCAAGATTTCCCCTGGGAGACCCAGTACTTC. It encodes CASSQDFPWETQYF.

The chain couples TRBV12-3 or TRBV12-4 to TRBJ1-2; 7 bases map to TRBD1. CDR3 size: 14 residues. The ends lost 3 bases at V and 8 bases at J; junction bases unmatched: 9. The CDR3 DNA reads TGTGCCAGCAGTTTGGAGGGGGCGACAGGCGGCTACACCTTC. It specifies CASSLEGATGGYTF.

This CDR3 reads CASSPQGITGELFF. The CDR3 DNA sequence: TGCGCCAGCAGCCCCCAGGGGATCACCGGGGAGCTGTTTTTT. This chain links TRBV5-1 with TRBJ2-2; D is possibly TRBD1 (6 bases). This CDR3 is 14 amino acids long. The germline V gene has CDR1 SGHRS and CDR2 YFSETQ. V shed 4 bases and J shed 4 bases, with 11 bases lying between them.

The CDR3 reads CASSYKLVSSYEQYF. The CDR3 nucleotides are TGTGCCAGCAGTTACAAGCTGGTGTCATCCTACGAGCAGTACTTC. The J gene is TRBJ2-7, the V gene TRBV6-2 or TRBV6-3; D remains ambiguous. The V end was cut by 2 bases, the J end by 1 base, with 12 bases between. In germline, CDR1 is MNHEY, CDR2 SVGEGT. The CDR3 consists of 15 residues.

V usage is TRBV6-2 or TRBV6-3 and J usage is TRBJ2-5; D unresolved. CDR3 length: 14 residues. Germline CDR1 reads MNHEY; CDR2 reads SVGEGT. V lost 7 bases, J lost 0 bases, and 12 bases lay in between. The CDR3 DNA follows: TGTGCCAGCAAGGAGAGCTGGAACCAAGAGACCCAGTACTTC. Encoded protein: CASKESWNQETQYF.

This clonotype was counted a few times. This sequence joins TRBV3-1 and TRBJ2-7; no reliable D call. CDR3 length: 13 amino acids. V shed 1 base and J shed 5 bases, with 9 bases lying between them. The germline V gene encodes CDR1 LGHDT and CDR2 YNNKEL (reference sequence). The CDR3 spells CASSQVEGNEQYF. The CDR3 coding sequence is TGTGCCAGCAGCCAAGTTGAAGGGAACGAGCAGTACTTC.

The rearrangement links TRBV20-1 to TRBJ2-6; D may be TRBD1 (6 bases). CDR3 length: 19 amino acids. Trimming removed 6 bases from V and 0 bases from J, with 24 bases in between. The germline gives CDR1 DFQATT, CDR2 SNEGSKA (reference sequence). CDR3 bases: TGCAGTGCCCTGGACCCTTCCGGGACAAGAAACTCTGGGGCCAACGTCCTGACTTTC. Translating gives CSALDPSGTRNSGANVLTF.

The V call is TRBV6-5, the J call TRBJ1-1; maybe TRBD1 (5 bases). Germline CDR1 MNHEY, CDR2 SVGAGI. V shed 6 bases and J shed 1 base, with 15 bases lying between them. There are 15 residues in the CDR3. The CDR3 here is CASSRTYGGNTEAFF. The CDR3 DNA reads TGTGCCAGCAGCCGCACTTACGGGGGGAACACTGAAGCTTTCTTT.

This chain connects TRBV19 to TRBJ2-4, with TRBD2 matching over 11 bases. After removal of 5 bases from V and 3 bases from J, the junction contained 18 bases not matched to a gene. The germline V gene encodes CDR1 LNHDA and CDR2 SQIVND (reference sequence). The CDR3 is 20 amino acids. The CDR3 DNA follows: TGTGCCAGTAGTCTCGCCGGGACTAGCGGTTTGGGAGGGTACAAAAACATTCAGTACTTC. As protein: CASSLAGTSGLGGYKNIQYF.

The chain has TRBV10-3 and TRBJ2-7; no firm D call. Germline-derived CDR1 and CDR2 are ENHRY and SYGVKD. V lost 10 bases and J lost 0, with 13 bases in between. There are 13 residues in the CDR3. The CDR3 coding sequence is TGTGCCACTGCTTTGTTATCCTCCTACGAGCAGTACTTC. Translating gives CATALLSSYEQYF.

The chain employs TRBV29-1 and TRBJ1-5; the D gene is possibly TRBD1 (6 bases). CDR1 SQVTM and CDR2 ANQGSEA come from the germline V gene. CDR3 length equals 13 residues. The germline V and J ends were trimmed by 6 bases and 6 bases, with 15 bases remaining between them. This CDR3 reads CSVGGLLGQPQHF. The CDR3, as DNA: TGCAGCGTAGGGGGGCTTCTGGGTCAGCCCCAGCATTTT.

V usage is TRBV20-1 and J usage is TRBJ1-1; 11 bases align to TRBD1. Per germline, CDR1 DFQATT and CDR2 SNEGSKA (reference sequence). The CDR3 spans 14 residues. In DNA, the CDR3 is TGCAGGCCCGGGACAGGGGGTCGGGACACTGAAGCTTTCTTT. Translated: CRPGTGGRDTEAFF.

The chain couples TRBV15 to TRBJ1-5; 9 bases fit TRBD1. The junction had 1 base not matched to a gene; V was cut back by 3 bases and J by 4 bases. Germline V gives CDR1 LNHNV, CDR2 YYDKDF (reference sequence). CDR3 length: 14 amino acids. CDR3 sequence (DNA): TGTGCCACCAGCAGGGGGACAGGGAATCAGCCCCAGCATTTT. Residues: CATSRGTGNQPQHF.

The J gene is TRBJ2-1, the V gene TRBV3-1, with D possibly TRBD2 on 5 matching bases. In germline, CDR1 is LGHDT, CDR2 YNNKEL (reference sequence). V was shortened by 4 bases and J by 6 bases, with 19 bases between the two germline ends. The CDR3 is 16 residues long. DNA for the CDR3: TGTGCCAGCAGCCCCACTAAAGAGCCTCGGGGCAATGAGCAGTTCTTC. Its translation is CASSPTKEPRGNEQFF.

The chain joins TRBV29-1 to TRBJ1-1; D unresolved. V was pared by 3 bases and J by 5 bases, with 13 bases between. Germline CDR1 and CDR2: SQVTM and ANQGSEA. This CDR3 spans 13 amino acids. DNA for the CDR3: TGCAGCGTTGAGCTGGGTCGAGGTACTGAAGCTTTCTTT. Its protein product is CSVELGRGTEAFF. The full variable domain, with the rest looked up from reference TRBV29-1 and TRBJ1-1, is SAVISQKPSRDICQRGTSLTIQCQVDSQVTMMFWYRQQPGQSLTLIATANQGSEATYESGFVIDKFPISRPNLTFSTLTVSNMSPEDSSIYLCSVELGRGTEAFFGQGTRLTVV.

This clonotype was seen just once. The V gene is TRBV24-1, the J gene TRBJ2-3; TRBD1 matches at 7 bases. Losses at the gene ends were 3 bases for V and 4 bases for J; bases not matched to a gene: 6. This CDR3 has 15 residues. CDR1 and CDR2 from the germline V gene are KGHDR and SFDVKD. The chain's CDR3 is CATSDRKDRADTQYF. The CDR3 region has the DNA TGTGCCACCAGTGATAGGAAAGACAGGGCAGATACGCAGTATTTT.

V gene TRBV14 combines with J gene TRBJ2-7; TRBD2 agrees at 13 bases. The CDR3 runs to 20 residues. Germline V gene sequence: CDR1 SGHDN, CDR2 FVKESK. With V trimmed by 0 bases and J by 1 base, 12 bases remained unmatched. This chain's CDR3 is CASSQEGELAGGPSSYEQYF. The CDR3 DNA reads TGTGCCAGCAGCCAAGAAGGGGAACTAGCGGGAGGGCCCTCATCCTACGAGCAGTACTTC.

This chain connects TRBV10-3 to TRBJ2-3; tentative D call: TRBD2 (7 bases). Between the trimmed V and J ends, which lost 8 bases and 5 bases, there was a span of 17 bases. Per the germline V gene, CDR1 is ENHRY and CDR2 is SYGVKD. CDR3 length: 14 residues. The CDR3 nucleotides read TGTGCCATCTTGAGCGGGAAGGGGGGAGATACGCAGTATTTT. Protein sequence: CAILSGKGGDTQYF.

The chain employs TRBV30 and TRBJ1-2; D gene uncertain. Germline assignment: CDR1 GTSNPN and CDR2 SVGIG (reference sequence). V shed 5 bases and J shed 2 bases, with 6 bases lying between them. The CDR3 covers 11 residues. The CDR3 DNA sequence: TGTGCCTGGCAACAGAACTATGGCTACACCTTC. It yields the protein CAWQQNYGYTF.

This chain joins TRBV14 and TRBJ1-1, with D tentatively TRBD1 (5 bases). V dropped 2 bases and J dropped 6 bases, with 16 bases sitting between them. Per the germline V gene, CDR1 is SGHDN and CDR2 is FVKESK. The CDR3 covers 15 residues. CDR3 nucleotides: TGTGCCAGCAGCCAACGAAGGGGTTTGCTACCTGAAGCTTTCTTT. This gives the protein CASSQRRGLLPEAFF.